Reported below is one T cell receptor beta chain. Its antigen is still unknown. The data belong to a study of T cell repertoires in ileal Crohn's disease. Study-wide background: Under 40% were active smokers at surgery; median disease duration was around 7.9 years. Study results and limitations: Clonal expansions were more frequent in active smokers than non-smokers at surgery. Every patient over 26.8% clonality showed endoscopic recurrence.

V lost 7 bases, J lost 0 bases, and 7 bases lay in between. CDR1 is MNHNY and CDR2 is SVGAGI in the germline V gene (reference sequence). The CDR3 loop spans 13 amino acids. TCRdb keeps only in-frame clones here, not all; method: immunoSEQ multiplex PCR. The sample consists of some 16,000 clones, 80% of them appearing once. Specimen: ileal tissue. The rearrangement uses TRBV6-6 and TRBJ1-3, with D maybe TRBD1 (6 bases). The receptor comes from an adult with Crohn's disease. The CDR3 DNA is TGTGCCAGCACAGGGGACTCTGGAAACACCATATATTTT. Translation gives CASTGDSGNTIYF.